This TCR beta chain was identified in a study of T cell repertoires in cytomegalovirus infection. At least ten counts were recorded for this clonotype. MiXCR was run by TCRdb on the reads, yielding one entry per CDR3 protein. The sample includes 200,000 to 300,000 distinct CDR3 sequences, approximately 13% of them seen just once. From germline, CDR1 is SGHDN and CDR2 FVKESK. The CDR3 is 14 residues long. With 4 bases removed from V and 8 bases from J, the gap between germline ends came to 15 bases. V usage is TRBV14 and J usage is TRBJ2-1; D is tentatively TRBD1 or TRBD2 (5 bases each). The source material was PBMCs. The origin of this receptor is a human donor in good health (CMV status not recorded). Some clones in this sample may be carry-over from other donors' samples. The CDR3 is CASSLASGADEQFF. The CDR3 DNA follows: TGTGCCAGCAGCCTTGCCTCCGGGGCGGATGAGCAGTTCTTC.